The 27 T cell receptor beta chains below all came from one sample that was sequenced in a study of sequential checkpoint blockade in melanoma. Treatment meaning: randomized to nivolumab then ipilimumab (arm A) or the reverse (arm B). Profiling relied on immunoSEQ multiplex PCR, and the TCRdb table lists in-frame clones only, not all of them. The sample has 31,000 or so clones, about 88% seen once. The sequenced sample was CD8+ T cells sorted from blood (inferred from file names), obtained from a patient given nivolumab and ipilimumab in sequence. Receptor source: a human donor with melanoma.

V is TRBV5-6 and J is TRBJ1-1, with D perhaps TRBD1 (5 bases). The CDR3 is 12 residues long. V gave up 2 bases and J gave up 7 bases, with 9 bases separating them. Germline-derived CDR1 and CDR2 are SGHDT and YYEEEE. For the CDR3, the DNA is TGTGCCAGCAGCTTAGGGGTCGGTGAAGCTTTCTTT. Protein sequence: CASSLGVGEAFF.

The chain joins TRBV27 to TRBJ2-5; 7 nucleotides agree with TRBD1. From germline, CDR1 is MNHEY and CDR2 SMNVEV (reference sequence). Unmatched junction bases numbered 7, after V lost 4 bases and J lost 5 bases. This CDR3 has 14 amino acids. The CDR3 sequence: CASSWVGRGETQYF. CDR3 in DNA: TGTGCCAGCAGTTGGGTGGGCAGGGGGGAGACCCAGTACTTC.

The chain links TRBV15 to TRBJ2-3, with 11 bases identical to TRBD2. V trimming: 1 base; J trimming: 4 bases; junction bases outside the gene matches: 4. CDR3 length: 16 amino acids. Per the germline V gene, CDR1 is LNHNV and CDR2 is YYDKDF (reference sequence). Here the CDR3 DNA reads TGTGCCACCAGCAGAGTGGTAGCGGGGGGGTCAGATACGCAGTATTTT. It specifies CATSRVVAGGSDTQYF.

This clone was seen only once. The chain uses TRBV7-9 and TRBJ2-1; a possible D gene is TRBD2 (6 bases). The CDR3 spans 17 residues. Trimming removed 5 bases from V and 3 bases from J, with 20 bases in between. Germline V gene data show CDR1 as SEHNR and CDR2 as FQNEAQ (reference sequence). This CDR3 is CASSPRGGGINYNEQFF. CDR3 coding DNA: TGTGCCAGCAGCCCCCGTGGTGGAGGGATTAACTACAATGAGCAGTTCTTC.

In its sample, this clone ranks as large (0.1 to 1%). In nucleotides, the CDR3 is TGTGCCTCCGCGGGGACGGCAAGCTCCTACGAGCAGTACTTC. Protein: CASAGTASSYEQYF. The rearrangement joins TRBV10-3 to TRBJ2-7, with a tentative D call TRBD2 (6 bases). This CDR3 has 14 amino acids. V was pared by 11 bases and J by 0 bases, with 17 bases between. The germline V gene encodes CDR1 ENHRY and CDR2 SYGVKD.

This CDR3 is CASRGTGAYEQYF. Written as DNA, the CDR3 is TGTGCCAGCAGGGGGACAGGGGCCTACGAGCAGTACTTC. The gene calls are TRBV6-1 and TRBJ2-7; 10 bases agree with TRBD1. This CDR3 spans 13 amino acids. The V and J ends lost 6 bases and 2 bases, in that order; junction bases with no gene match: 1. CDR1 is MNHNS and CDR2 is SASEGT in the germline V gene.

DNA of the CDR3: TGTGCCAGCAGTTACTCGCCAGGGGGCATGGTCTATGGCTACACCTTC. This gives the protein CASSYSPGGMVYGYTF. The V gene is TRBV6-5, the J gene TRBJ1-2; 8 nucleotides match TRBD1. With 0 bases clipped from V and 4 bases from J, the junction kept 7 bases outside the gene matches. The germline CDR1 and CDR2 sequences are MNHEY and SVGAGI. The CDR3 is 16 residues long.

The chain joins TRBV4-1 to TRBJ2-1; TRBD2 agrees at 7 bases. V gave up 8 bases and J gave up 3 bases; unmatched junction bases: 7. The CDR3 sequence is 14 residues long. CDR1 and CDR2 (germline): MGHRA, YSYEKL. CDR3 in amino acids: CASGQAGIYNEQFF. The CDR3 DNA reads as TGCGCCAGCGGACAAGCGGGGATCTACAATGAGCAGTTCTTC.

The chain is built from TRBV28 and TRBJ2-1; D is perhaps TRBD1 (5 bases). Per germline, CDR1 MDHEN and CDR2 SYDVKM. V was shortened by 2 bases and J by 0 bases, with 11 bases between the two germline ends. CDR3 length: 16 amino acids. CDR3 bases: TGTGCCAGCAGTTTAGGGGCCAGCCACTCCTACAATGAGCAGTTCTTC. Translation: CASSLGASHSYNEQFF. Full variable domain (outside the CDR3, taken from reference TRBV28 and TRBJ2-1): DVKVTQSSRYLVKRTGEKVFLECVQDMDHENMFWYRQDPGLGLRLIYFSYDVKMKEKGDIPEGYSVSREKKERFSLILESASTNQTSMYLCASSLGASHSYNEQFFGPGTRLTVL.

By proportion, this clone is medium-sized (0.01 to 0.1%). The chain joins TRBV27 to TRBJ1-5; possible D gene TRBD1, 5 bases. V lost 2 bases, J lost 4 bases, and 9 bases lay in between. CDR3 length: 14 amino acids. Germline V gene data show CDR1 as MNHEY and CDR2 as SMNVEV (reference sequence). CDR3 sequence (DNA): TGTGCCAGCAGTTTAGGGGCAGATAATCAGCCCCAGCATTTT. It specifies CASSLGADNQPQHF.

The chain recombines TRBV6-6 with TRBJ1-5, with D perhaps TRBD1 (6 bases). The CDR3 loop spans 15 amino acids. The V end was cut by 5 bases, the J end by 2 bases, with 13 bases between. Germline V CDR1 and CDR2: MNHNY, SVGAGI (reference sequence). The CDR3 loop is CASSPSRQGNQPQHF. CDR3 nucleotide sequence: TGTGCCAGCAGTCCCTCCCGACAGGGCAATCAGCCCCAGCATTTT.

This chain joins TRBV7-2 and TRBJ2-7; 11 nucleotides match TRBD1. The CDR3 loop spans 16 amino acids. The ends lost 4 bases at V and 6 bases at J; junction bases unmatched: 11. The germline V gene encodes CDR1 SGHTA and CDR2 FQGNSA. The CDR3 bases are TGTGCCAGCAGCTCTGTCGGACAGGGGGCACCTCGCGAGCAGTACTTC. This gives the protein CASSSVGQGAPREQYF.

This rearrangement joins TRBV28 to TRBJ2-5; possible D gene TRBD2, 5 bases. The end of the DNA aligns better with TRBJ2-7, so the J call may be wrong. This CDR3 spans 15 amino acids. CDR1 MDHEN and CDR2 SYDVKM come from the germline V gene. The CDR3 spells CASTLNPTAGNEQYF. In nucleotides, the CDR3 is TGTGCCAGCACTCTGAACCCGACCGCGGGCAACGAGCAGTACTTC.

V usage is TRBV11-2 and J usage is TRBJ2-5, with 8 bases that match TRBD1. Trimming cost V 5 bases and J 3 bases; bases outside gene matches: 2. This CDR3 is 13 amino acids long. Germline V gene lookup returns CDR1 SGHAT and CDR2 FQNNGV. The CDR3 DNA reads TGTGCCAGCAGCCTGGACAGGGAAGAGACCCAGTACTTC. Amino acid sequence: CASSLDREETQYF.

The V and J genes are TRBV15 and TRBJ2-7; D uncertain. V was clipped by 1 base and J by 3 bases, with 10 bases between them. Germline CDR1 is LNHNV and CDR2 is YYDKDF (reference sequence). CDR3 length: 14 residues. The DNA for the CDR3 is TGTGCCACCAGCAGAGGGGCCGACGACTACGAGCAGTACTTC. As protein: CATSRGADDYEQYF.

The chain links TRBV15 to TRBJ1-5; 8 positions match TRBD1. Unmatched junction bases numbered 15, after V lost 1 base and J lost 7 bases. CDR3 length: 18 residues. Germline CDR1 is LNHNV and CDR2 is YYDKDF (reference sequence). The CDR3 here is CATSRAFTTGHRGQPQHF. CDR3 nucleotide sequence: TGTGCCACCAGCAGAGCTTTTACTACAGGGCACAGGGGGCAGCCCCAGCATTTT.

The chain carries TRBV13 and TRBJ2-5; D perhaps matches TRBD1 (6 bases). V lost 4 bases and J 1 base, leaving 13 bases between the germline ends. The CDR3 runs to 15 residues. Germline V gives CDR1 PRHDT, CDR2 FYEKMQ (reference sequence). The CDR3 loop is CASSSQGTRQETQYF. CDR3 DNA: TGTGCCAGCAGCTCCCAGGGGACCCGCCAAGAGACCCAGTACTTC.

The chain couples TRBV19 to TRBJ2-2; 11 bases are a match to TRBD1. Trimming removed 3 bases from V and 6 bases from J; junction bases left unmatched: 6. In germline, CDR1 is LNHDA, CDR2 SQIVND (reference sequence). CDR3 length: 16 amino acids. DNA of the CDR3: TGTGCCAGTAGTATTCAGTGGACAGGGGGCCCCGGGGAGCTGTTTTTT. Translating gives CASSIQWTGGPGELFF. Complete variable domain (other parts from reference TRBV19 and TRBJ2-2): DGGITQSPKYLFRKEGQNVTLSCEQNLNHDAMYWYRQDPGQGLRLIYYSQIVNDFQKGDIAEGYSVSREKKESFPLTVTSAQKNPTAFYLCASSIQWTGGPGELFFGEGSRLTVL.

The genes are TRBV7-2 and TRBJ2-5; 11 bases line up with TRBD2. CDR1 is SGHTA, CDR2 FQGNSA, per germline. The CDR3 has 16 amino acids. V trimming: 4 bases; J trimming: 2 bases; junction bases outside the gene matches: 6. The CDR3 nucleotides read TGTGCCAGCAGCTATTGGACTAGCGGGCGTCAAGAGACCCAGTACTTC. Amino acids: CASSYWTSGRQETQYF. The full variable domain, its missing parts supplied by reference TRBV7-2 and TRBJ2-5, is GAGVSQSPSNKVTEKGKDVELRCDPISGHTALYWYRQSLGQGLEFLIYFQGNSAPDKSGLPSDRFSAERTGGSVSTLTIQRTQQEDSAVYLCASSYWTSGRQETQYFGPGTRLLVL.

For this clone: This may be a read error: a much more frequent sequence differs by one nucleotide. The V and J genes are TRBV11-2 and TRBJ2-7; 8 positions agree with TRBD1. The length of the CDR3 is 13 residues. CDR1 and CDR2 from the germline V gene are SGHAT and FQNNGV. V shed 4 bases, J shed 3 bases, and the junction held 2 bases outside the gene matches. The CDR3 DNA sequence: TGTGCCAGCAGCTCCACAGGGGGCTACGAGCAGTACTTC. Protein: CASSSTGGYEQYF.

This chain uses TRBV7-8 with TRBJ2-3, with TRBD2 matching 11 bases. The V gene end was trimmed by 5 bases and the J gene end by 3 bases; junction bases not matched to a gene: 16. This CDR3 is 19 amino acids long. The germline CDR1 and CDR2 sequences are SGHVS and FQNEAQ. The CDR3 reads CASSALLAGAPMRTDTQYF. CDR3 nucleotides: TGTGCCAGCAGCGCCTTACTAGCGGGAGCCCCAATGAGAACAGATACGCAGTATTTT.

The chain recombines TRBV28 with TRBJ2-1; D might be TRBD1 (7 bases). Trimming stripped 5 bases from V and 2 bases from J, with 19 bases between. Looked up from germline, CDR1 is MDHEN and CDR2 is SYDVKM. The CDR3 covers 17 residues. CDR3 DNA: TGTGCCAGCAGTATTCCGAGGGGGCGCGGGACCTACAATGAGCAGTTCTTC. This gives the protein CASSIPRGRGTYNEQFF.

The chain couples TRBV5-1 to TRBJ2-3; 13 bases agree with TRBD2. CDR1 and CDR2 (germline): SGHRS, YFSETQ. This CDR3 has 16 amino acids. V dropped 2 bases and J dropped 5; count of bases not matched to a gene: 5. The CDR3 spells CASSLGLAGEVDTQYF. CDR3 nucleotide sequence: TGCGCCAGCAGCTTAGGACTAGCGGGGGAAGTAGATACGCAGTATTTT.

V and J are TRBV7-2 and TRBJ2-1; 9 bases are a match to TRBD1. V dropped 3 bases and J dropped 6; count of bases not matched to a gene: 6. Germline-derived CDR1 and CDR2 are SGHTA and FQGNSA. This CDR3 is 15 amino acids long. CDR3 protein: CASSFYRGRANEQFF. CDR3 bases: TGTGCCAGCAGCTTTTACAGGGGGCGCGCCAATGAGCAGTTCTTC.

The genes are TRBV27 and TRBJ1-2; D is perhaps TRBD1 (6 bases). V was cut by 7 bases and J by 4 bases, with 19 bases left in between. The CDR3 extends over 15 amino acids. Germline CDR1 MNHEY, CDR2 SMNVEV (reference sequence). The CDR3 spells CASTLAPRRGYGYTF. DNA for the CDR3: TGTGCCAGCACCCTAGCCCCCCGCAGGGGCTATGGCTACACCTTC.

The chain has TRBV6-6 and TRBJ2-1; 12 bases agree with TRBD2. Germline loops: CDR1 MNHNY, CDR2 SVGAGI (reference sequence). The CDR3 is 16 residues long. J lost 4 bases, V lost 4 bases, and 5 bases had no gene match. CDR3 sequence: CASSSRTSGTYNEQFF. CDR3 in DNA: TGTGCCAGCAGTTCCCGGACTAGCGGGACGTACAATGAGCAGTTCTTC.

The V call is TRBV4-2, the J call TRBJ2-7; 8 bases line up with TRBD1. Trimming removed 4 bases from V and 0 bases from J; junction bases left unmatched: 8. Germline V gives CDR1 LGHNA, CDR2 YNFKEQ. The CDR3 has 16 residues. DNA for the CDR3: TGTGCCAGCAGCCCAGGGATAGGACAGGGCTCCTACGAGCAGTACTTC. Protein product: CASSPGIGQGSYEQYF.